The 8 T cell receptor beta chains presented below share a single source sample, sequenced in a study of blood T cell repertoires in COVID-19. Sequencing was performed with immunoSEQ multiplex PCR; in TCRdb, only in-frame clones are kept and a portion is missing. The sample carries 270,000 or so clones, around 89% recorded once. The sequenced sample consisted of peripheral blood. The receptor set was obtained from a woman in her fifties or sixties with COVID-19, enrolled during active disease.

As concerns this clone: Other nucleotide sequences from this sample produce the same CDR3. The chain links TRBV9 to TRBJ1-2, with 8 bases that match TRBD1. This CDR3 has 15 amino acids. V lost 1 base to trimming and J lost 2 bases; unmatched junction nucleotides: 4. Germline V gene data show CDR1 as SGDLS and CDR2 as YYNGEE. CDR3 loop: CASSVPGQGNYGYTF. The CDR3 DNA reads as TGTGCCAGCAGCGTACCCGGACAGGGCAACTATGGCTACACCTTC. The variable domain in full, completed from reference TRBV9 and TRBJ1-2, reads DSGVTQTPKHLITATGQRVTLRCSPRSGDLSVYWYQQSLDQGLQFLIQYYNGEERAKGNILERFSAQQFPDLHSELNLSSLELGDSALYFCASSVPGQGNYGYTFGSGTRLTVV.

The rearrangement links TRBV4-2 to TRBJ2-6; a possible D gene is TRBD2 (6 bases). Per the germline V gene, CDR1 is LGHNA and CDR2 is YNFKEQ. V dropped 0 bases and J dropped 4 bases, with 10 bases sitting between them. The CDR3 covers 16 residues. The CDR3 is CASSQEGGAGANVLTF. For the CDR3, the DNA is TGTGCCAGCAGCCAAGAAGGCGGGGCCGGGGCCAACGTCCTGACTTTC.

On this clone itself: One end of the junction fails to match germline, which may point to a read error. The chain is built from TRBV7-7 and TRBJ2-7; maybe TRBD1 (6 bases). This CDR3 has 14 residues. Looked up from germline, CDR1 is SSHAT and CDR2 is FNYEAQ (reference sequence). CDR3 region: CASSPGQGSGEQYF. The DNA for the CDR3 is TGTGCTAGCAGCCCGGGACAAGGGTCGGGCGAGCAGTACTTC.

V usage is TRBV19 and J usage is TRBJ1-2; 7 bases align to TRBD1. The CDR3 has 15 residues. Trimming removed 3 bases from V and 7 bases from J; junction bases left unmatched: 11. Germline CDR1 is LNHDA and CDR2 is SQIVND (reference sequence). The CDR3, as DNA: TGTGCCAGTAGTATGATTCCCGACAGGGCCATTGGCTACACCTTC. It specifies CASSMIPDRAIGYTF.

This clone was counted only a few times. The CDR3 nucleotides are TGTGCCAGCAGCCCTGGGAGGGGCCGCATGTCAACTAATGAAAAACTGTTTTTT. This translates into CASSPGRGRMSTNEKLFF. The J gene is TRBJ1-4, the V gene TRBV27, with D perhaps matching TRBD1 (5 bases). CDR1 and CDR2 (germline): MNHEY, SMNVEV (reference sequence). Trimming pared 6 bases from V and 0 bases from J, leaving 20 bases between. The CDR3 has 18 amino acids.

V is TRBV4-1 and J is TRBJ2-3; 11 bases line up with TRBD2. Germline V gene sequence: CDR1 MGHRA, CDR2 YSYEKL. The ends lost 1 base at V and 3 bases at J; junction bases unmatched: 3. This CDR3 region has 16 residues. CDR3 bases: TGCGCCAGCAGCCAAGGACTAGCGGGGTTGACAGATACGCAGTATTTT. Translating it yields CASSQGLAGLTDTQYF.

This clone is a singleton in its sample. The chain recombines TRBV2 with TRBJ1-5, with D unresolved. The germline gives CDR1 SNHLY, CDR2 FYNNEI. This CDR3 has 12 residues. Trimming pared 6 bases from V and 3 bases from J, leaving 6 bases between. Here the CDR3 DNA reads TGTGCCAGCAGCACATACAATCAGCCCCAGCATTTT. Protein product: CASSTYNQPQHF. The full variable domain, in which reference TRBV2 and TRBJ1-5 provide the parts outside the CDR3, is EPEVTQTPSHQVTQMGQEVILRCVPISNHLYFYWYRQILGQKVEFLVSFYNNEISEKSEIFDDQFSVERPDGSNFTLKIRSTKLEDSAMYFCASSTYNQPQHFGDGTRLSIL.

This chain joins TRBV5-1 and TRBJ2-7; D gene ambiguous. V was cut by 0 bases and J by 7 bases, with 14 bases left in between. This CDR3 comprises 14 residues. The germline V gene has CDR1 SGHRS and CDR2 YFSETQ. The CDR3 loop reads CASSLGGRLGEQYF. Here the CDR3 DNA reads TGCGCCAGCAGCTTGGGTGGCAGGCTCGGAGAGCAGTACTTC.